This is a list of T cell receptor beta chains from one sample in a study of T cells in narcolepsy. Only in-frame clones appear in the TCRdb table, and some are missing; sequencing was by immunoSEQ multiplex PCR. The sample yields fewer than 40,000 clones, about 85% seen once. Sequencing used CD45RA- memory CD4+ T cells from PBMCs. The receptor set was obtained from a human donor with narcolepsy. CDR3s include the opening cysteine and the closing phenylalanine or tryptophan.

>TRBV28
CASSFGYTNQPQHF
>TRBV10-3
CAISEREGAGAIDQFF
>TRBV28
CASSFGRISGGRETQYF
>TRBV6-1
CASSGTGLYQPQHF
>TRBV9
CASSVDAGGYNEQFF
>TRBV7-8
CASSFPRVLTFTDTQYF
>TRBV19
CASSSGQGPNNSPLHF
>TRBV7-9
CASSLEPGGQPQHF
>TRBV10-3
CAISGLGGAASETQYF
>TRBV4-2
CASSQVGTYNSPLHF
>TRBV28
CASSERHSLGTQYF
>TRBV28
CASSFGTSLTATDTQYF
>TRBV4-2
CASSQAATRGVGSYNEQFF
>TRBV11-2
CASSLDLIRPEAFF
>TRBV28
CASSLSLSEAFF
>TRBV6-1
CASRRDGNQPQHF
>TRBV19
CASSAPTDYNEKLFF
>TRBV7-8
CASSLGTGAGEQYF
>TRBV2
CASTPGLVGGNEQFF
>TRBV11-2
CASSRSLSDTGELFF
>TRBV15
CATSRVRGSSGANVLTF
>TRBV5-4
CASSLVGRNTGELFF
>TRBV19
CASGQGSYEQHF
>TRBV18
CASSPAQGAAYEQYF
>TRBV5-4
CASSLGATNEKLFF
>TRBV6-6
CASSGLQGREAFF
>TRBV7-2
CASSLGLGSYEQYF
>TRBV2
CASGQGGTGELFF
>TRBV5-1
CASSPWRTSGRSEGETQYF
>TRBV6-5
CASSRGMNTEAFF
>TRBV28
CASEPGQGTDTQYF
>TRBV4-1
CASSSPTGMGGYTF
>TRBV5-1
CASSLVSGAGANVLTF
>TRBV5-5
CASSWQGHAEAFF
>TRBV6-1
CASSGHRGQADTQYF
>TRBV7-2
CASTGGGNTGELFF
>TRBV6-1
CASSEVGQGRTPLHF
>TRBV7-2
CASSPGGSGGRYNEQFF
>TRBV7-2
CASSPTVGQTQYF
>TRBV9
CASSVGWQGAYEQYF
>TRBV29-1
CSVVLAGGPSYNEQFF
>TRBV7-2
CASRPQRGGFNEQFF
>TRBV15
CATSRPGGPTDNEQFF
>TRBV18
CASQLRGDSNEQFF
>TRBV7-2
CASSLYSSNQPQHF
>TRBV28
CASFSGRINTEAFF